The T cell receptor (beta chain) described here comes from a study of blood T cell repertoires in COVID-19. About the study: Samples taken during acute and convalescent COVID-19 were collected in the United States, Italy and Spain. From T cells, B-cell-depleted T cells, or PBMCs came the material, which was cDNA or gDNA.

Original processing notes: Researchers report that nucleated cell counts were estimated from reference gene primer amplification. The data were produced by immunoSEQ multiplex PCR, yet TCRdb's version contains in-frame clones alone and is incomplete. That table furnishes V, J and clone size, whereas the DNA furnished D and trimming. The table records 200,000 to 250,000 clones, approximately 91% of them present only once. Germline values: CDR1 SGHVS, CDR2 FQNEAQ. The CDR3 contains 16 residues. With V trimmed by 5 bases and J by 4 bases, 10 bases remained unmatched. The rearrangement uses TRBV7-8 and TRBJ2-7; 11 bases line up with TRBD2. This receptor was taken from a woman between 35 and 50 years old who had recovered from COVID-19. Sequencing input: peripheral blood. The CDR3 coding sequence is TGTGCCAGCAGCCAAAAACTAGCGGGAGTGGTATACGAGCAGTACTTC. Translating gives CASSQKLAGVVYEQYF.